Included here is one T cell receptor (beta chain) sequence, with context. Profiled with immunoSEQ multiplex PCR; TCRdb holds only in-frame clones, not every one. The table includes 210,000 or so clones, roughly four fifths detected once. These data originate in a study of blood T cell repertoires in COVID-19. Across the whole study: T cells, B-cell-depleted T cells, or PBMCs supplied cDNA or gDNA.

V was trimmed by 4 bases and J by 3 bases, leaving 10 bases between them. The CDR3 has 13 residues. Germline-derived CDR1 and CDR2 are SGHDN and FVKESK. This receptor was identified in a woman in her thirties or forties with acute or convalescent COVID-19. Specimen: peripheral blood. The chain carries TRBV14 and TRBJ2-7; D perhaps matches TRBD1 (5 bases). CDR3 amino acids: CASSLLQGYEQYF. In DNA, the CDR3 is TGTGCCAGCAGCCTTCTTCAGGGCTACGAGCAGTACTTC.